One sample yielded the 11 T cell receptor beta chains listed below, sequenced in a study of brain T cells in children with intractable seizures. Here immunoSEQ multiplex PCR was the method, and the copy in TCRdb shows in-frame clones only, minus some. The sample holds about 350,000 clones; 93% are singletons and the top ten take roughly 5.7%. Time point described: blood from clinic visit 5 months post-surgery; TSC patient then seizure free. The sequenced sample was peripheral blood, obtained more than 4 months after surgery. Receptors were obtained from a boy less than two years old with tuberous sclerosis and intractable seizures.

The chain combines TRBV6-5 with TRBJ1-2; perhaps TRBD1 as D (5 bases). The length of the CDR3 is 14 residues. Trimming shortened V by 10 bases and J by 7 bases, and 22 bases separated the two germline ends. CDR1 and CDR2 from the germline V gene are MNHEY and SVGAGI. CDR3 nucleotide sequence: TGTGCCACCCTAAGGGAGGGGTTGACCGGTGGCTACACCTTC. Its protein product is CATLREGLTGGYTF.

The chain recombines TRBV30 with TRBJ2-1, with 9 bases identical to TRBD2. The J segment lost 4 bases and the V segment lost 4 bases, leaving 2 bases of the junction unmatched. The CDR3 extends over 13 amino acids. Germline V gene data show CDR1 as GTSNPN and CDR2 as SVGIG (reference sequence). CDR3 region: CAWTSGAYNEQFF. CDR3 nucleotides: TGTGCCTGGACTAGCGGGGCATACAATGAGCAGTTCTTC. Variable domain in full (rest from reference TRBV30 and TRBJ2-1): SQTIHQWPATLVQPVGSPLSLECTVEGTSNPNLYWYRQAAGRGLQLLFYSVGIGQISSEVPQNLSASRPQDRQFILSSKKLLLSDSGFYLCAWTSGAYNEQFFGPGTRLTVL.

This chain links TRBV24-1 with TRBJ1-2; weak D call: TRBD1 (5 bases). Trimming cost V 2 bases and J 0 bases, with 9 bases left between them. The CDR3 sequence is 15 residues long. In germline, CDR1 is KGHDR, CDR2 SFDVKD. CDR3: CATSDWDGANYGYTF. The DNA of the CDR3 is TGTGCCACCAGTGATTGGGACGGAGCTAACTATGGCTACACCTTC.

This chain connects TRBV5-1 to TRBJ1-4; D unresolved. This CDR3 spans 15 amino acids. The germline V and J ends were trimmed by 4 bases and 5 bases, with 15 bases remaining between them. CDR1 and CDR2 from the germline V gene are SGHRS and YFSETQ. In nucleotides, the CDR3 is TGCGCCAGCAGCCCTCAGGACGGCCCCAATGAAAAACTGTTTTTT. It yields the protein CASSPQDGPNEKLFF.

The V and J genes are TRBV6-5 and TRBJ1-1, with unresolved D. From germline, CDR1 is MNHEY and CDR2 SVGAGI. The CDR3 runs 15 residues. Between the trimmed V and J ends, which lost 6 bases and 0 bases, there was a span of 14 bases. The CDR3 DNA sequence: TGTGCCAGCAGCTATTCCAGATGGATGAACACTGAAGCTTTCTTT. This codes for CASSYSRWMNTEAFF.

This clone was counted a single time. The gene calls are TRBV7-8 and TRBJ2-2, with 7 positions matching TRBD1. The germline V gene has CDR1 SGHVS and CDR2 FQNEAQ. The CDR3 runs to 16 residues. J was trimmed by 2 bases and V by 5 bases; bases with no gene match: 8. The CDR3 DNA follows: TGTGCCAGCAGCCCATGGACAGGCGATAACACCGGGGAGCTGTTTTTT. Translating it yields CASSPWTGDNTGELFF.

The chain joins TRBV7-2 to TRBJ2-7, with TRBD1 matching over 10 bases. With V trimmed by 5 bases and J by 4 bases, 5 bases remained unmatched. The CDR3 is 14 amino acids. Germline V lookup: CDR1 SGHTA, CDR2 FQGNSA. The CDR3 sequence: CASSGGQGRYEQYF. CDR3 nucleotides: TGTGCCAGCAGCGGGGGACAGGGGCGTTACGAGCAGTACTTC. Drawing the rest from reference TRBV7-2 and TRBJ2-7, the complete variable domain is GAGVSQSPSNKVTEKGKDVELRCDPISGHTALYWYRQSLGQGLEFLIYFQGNSAPDKSGLPSDRFSAERTGGSVSTLTIQRTQQEDSAVYLCASSGGQGRYEQYFGPGTRLTVT.

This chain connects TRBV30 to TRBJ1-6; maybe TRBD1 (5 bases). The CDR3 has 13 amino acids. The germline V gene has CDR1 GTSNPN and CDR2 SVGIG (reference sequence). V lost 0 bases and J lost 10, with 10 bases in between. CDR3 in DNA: TGTGCCTGGAGTGTGCAGGGTCGGTCACCCCTCCACTTT. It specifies CAWSVQGRSPLHF.

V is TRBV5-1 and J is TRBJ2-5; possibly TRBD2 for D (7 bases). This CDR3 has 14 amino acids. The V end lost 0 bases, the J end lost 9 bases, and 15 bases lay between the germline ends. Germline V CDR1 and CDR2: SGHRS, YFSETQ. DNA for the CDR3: TGCGCCAGCAGCTTGGGCGGGGGCGTAAGGGCCCAGTACTTC. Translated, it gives CASSLGGGVRAQYF.

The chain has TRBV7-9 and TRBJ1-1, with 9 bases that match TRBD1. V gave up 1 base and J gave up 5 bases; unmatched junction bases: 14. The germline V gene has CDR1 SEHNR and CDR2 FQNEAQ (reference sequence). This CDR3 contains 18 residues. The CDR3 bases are TGTGCCAGCAGCTTAGTCTCGTTGGGGACAGGGAATGCAACTGAAGCTTTCTTT. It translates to CASSLVSLGTGNATEAFF. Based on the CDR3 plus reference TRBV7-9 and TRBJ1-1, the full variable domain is DTGVSQNPRHKITKRGQNVTFRCDPISEHNRLYWYRQTLGQGPEFLTYFQNEAQLEKSRLLSDRFSAERPKGSFSTLEIQRTEQGDSAMYLCASSLVSLGTGNATEAFFGQGTRLTVV.

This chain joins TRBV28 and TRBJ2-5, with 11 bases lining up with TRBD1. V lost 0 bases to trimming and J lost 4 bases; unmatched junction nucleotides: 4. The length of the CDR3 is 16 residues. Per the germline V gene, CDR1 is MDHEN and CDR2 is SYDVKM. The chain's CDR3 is CASSLWGQGDVETQYF. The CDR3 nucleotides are TGTGCCAGCAGTTTATGGGGACAGGGGGATGTAGAGACCCAGTACTTC.